Each of the 17 T cell receptor beta chains below was sequenced from the same sample in a study of blood T cells in healthy people across ages. A sample-barcoded 5' primer and a J-beta primer mix were used in a second PCR of roughly 7 to 12 cycles. TCRdb reanalysed the 5' RACE reads using MiXCR and keeps one entry per CDR3 protein. The sample carries fewer than 800,000 distinct CDR3 sequences, around 32% recorded once. Sample: blood. The source of these receptors is a woman at least 80 years old in good health.

Points on this clonotype: This may be a read error: a much more frequent sequence differs by one nucleotide. V is TRBV7-2 and J is TRBJ2-7; unclear D gene. The CDR3 has 13 residues. Germline CDR1 is SGHTA and CDR2 is FQGNSA. V gave up 5 bases and J gave up 7 bases, with 15 bases separating them. In DNA form, the CDR3 reads TGTGCCAGCAGCCCAGCTTCAACTAATGAGCAGTACTTC. Residues: CASSPASTNEQYF.

This clonotype was recorded many times. The genes are TRBV20-1 and TRBJ2-5; 10 bases align to TRBD2. There are 14 residues in the CDR3. Germline V gene sequence: CDR1 DFQATT, CDR2 SNEGSKA (reference sequence). Losses at the gene ends were 4 bases for V and 1 base for J; bases not matched to a gene: 3. The CDR3, as DNA: TGCAGTGCTATACTAGCGGGAACCCAAGAGACCCAGTACTTC. The encoded protein is CSAILAGTQETQYF.

With respect to this clonotype: This may arise from a read error, as a much more abundant clone is one base away. The J gene is TRBJ1-1, the V gene TRBV5-1; D is perhaps TRBD1 (6 bases). The CDR3 totals 15 residues. Per the germline V gene, CDR1 is SGHRS and CDR2 is YFSETQ. The CDR3 loop reads CASSPKQGMNTETFF. The DNA for the CDR3 is TGCGCCAGCAGTCCTAAACAGGGAATGAACACTGAAACTTTCTTT.

Many counts were recorded for this clonotype. The chain has TRBV9 and TRBJ2-5, with D possibly TRBD2 on 5 matching bases. Germline lookup yields CDR1 SGDLS and CDR2 YYNGEE. Trimming pared 3 bases from V and 0 bases from J, leaving 9 bases between. The CDR3 is 14 amino acids. CDR3: CASSGTPYQETQYF. The CDR3 nucleotides read TGTGCCAGCAGCGGGACTCCGTACCAAGAGACCCAGTACTTC.

This clonotype has a single count. A much larger clone differs by one base, so this may be a read error. This chain links TRBV5-1 with TRBJ1-2; 8 nucleotides agree with TRBD1. The CDR3 has 16 amino acids. With 0 bases clipped from V and 5 bases from J, the junction kept 9 bases outside the gene matches. In germline, CDR1 is SGHRS, CDR2 YFSETQ. CDR3 protein: CASSLEGTGVAYGYTF. The CDR3 nucleotides read TGCGCCAGCAGCTTGGAAGGGACAGGTGTTGCTTATGGCTACACCTTC.

This rearrangement joins TRBV5-1 to TRBJ1-1; D perhaps matches TRBD1 (5 bases). Per the germline V gene, CDR1 is SGHRS and CDR2 is YFSETQ. The germline V and J ends were trimmed by 0 bases and 10 bases, with 22 bases remaining between them. CDR3 length: 16 amino acids. The CDR3 coding sequence is TGCGCCAGCAGCTTGGGGCAGGGAGAAGGTCTTGAGGTAGCTTTCTTT. It translates to CASSLGQGEGLEVAFF.

This clonotype came up a few times. The CDR3 coding sequence is TGTGCCAGCAGTTACTCGTTTCGCAGACCGAACACCGGGGAGCTGTTTTTT. This gives the protein CASSYSFRRPNTGELFF. The chain uses TRBV6-2 or TRBV6-3 and TRBJ2-2; D is undetermined. V was trimmed by 0 bases and J by 0 bases, leaving 11 bases between them. Germline CDR1 MNHEY, CDR2 SVGEGT. CDR3 length equals 17 residues.

This clonotype was counted many times. The chain joins TRBV4-1 to TRBJ1-4; D perhaps matches TRBD1 (6 bases). The CDR3 is made up of 16 amino acids. Germline CDR1 reads MGHRA; CDR2 reads YSYEKL. V was clipped by 3 bases and J by 7 bases, with 18 bases between them. This CDR3 is CASSHLQGQGSEKLFF. CDR3 nucleotides: TGCGCCAGCAGCCATCTCCAGGGGCAGGGGAGTGAAAAACTGTTTTTT.

In regard to this clonotype: A much larger clone sits a single nucleotide away, making a read error possible. V gene TRBV7-2 combines with J gene TRBJ1-5; D is uncertain. Looked up from germline, CDR1 is SGHTA and CDR2 is FQGNSA. V dropped 3 bases and J dropped 6 bases, with 9 bases sitting between them. The CDR3 covers 13 residues. The CDR3 bases are TGTGCCAGCAGCTTCGGTGTAGGTCAGCCCCAGCATTTT. Translating gives CASSFGVGQPQHF.

Regarding this clonotype: A clone one base away is much larger, so this may be a read error. CDR3 amino acids: CACAGEADGYTF. The CDR3 DNA follows: TGTGCTTGCGCAGGGGAGGCCGATGGCTACACCTTC. This chain links TRBV6-6 with TRBJ1-2; a possible D gene is TRBD1 (6 bases). The CDR3 has 12 residues. The germline V gene encodes CDR1 MNHNY and CDR2 SVGAGI (reference sequence).

V is TRBV20-1 and J is TRBJ2-3, with a possible D match to TRBD1 (5 bases). Trimming cost V 6 bases and J 6 bases, with 16 bases left between them. CDR1 DFQATT and CDR2 SNEGSKA come from the germline V gene (reference sequence). The CDR3 extends over 13 amino acids. CDR3 nucleotides: TGCAGTGCCCCGAATAGGGGAACGGATACGCAGTATTTT. It yields the protein CSAPNRGTDTQYF.

The V call is TRBV20-1, the J call TRBJ2-1; 8 bases align to TRBD2. The ends lost 3 bases at V and 1 base at J; junction bases unmatched: 5. Germline V gene lookup returns CDR1 DFQATT and CDR2 SNEGSKA (reference sequence). The CDR3 spans 15 residues. In DNA, the CDR3 is TGCAGTGCTAGCGGGAGGGAGATTTCCTACAATGAGCAGTTCTTC. It is translated as CSASGREISYNEQFF.

The chain recombines TRBV20-1 with TRBJ1-1; 7 nucleotides match TRBD1. Germline V gene sequence: CDR1 DFQATT, CDR2 SNEGSKA (reference sequence). The CDR3 consists of 13 residues. Trimming at V came to 5 bases and at J to 4 bases, leaving 7 bases not matched to a gene. The CDR3 protein is CSAPKNRGTEAFF. In nucleotides, the CDR3 is TGCAGTGCTCCCAAGAACAGGGGCACTGAAGCTTTCTTT.

The sample holds many counts of this clonotype. This chain uses TRBV24-1 with TRBJ2-3; 7 nucleotides line up with TRBD1. The germline CDR1 and CDR2 sequences are KGHDR and SFDVKD. This CDR3 region has 15 residues. After removal of 5 bases from V and 1 base from J, the junction contained 5 bases not matched to a gene. The CDR3 DNA reads TGTGCCACCAGTGGACAGGGATTCGGCACAGATACGCAGTATTTT. It encodes CATSGQGFGTDTQYF.

The rearrangement links TRBV20-1 to TRBJ1-1; no definite D call. The germline V and J ends were trimmed by 7 bases and 6 bases, with 12 bases remaining between them. This CDR3 is 11 amino acids long. CDR1 and CDR2 from the germline V gene are DFQATT and SNEGSKA (reference sequence). The CDR3 loop is CSVADEAEAFF. Written as DNA, the CDR3 is TGCAGTGTTGCCGACGAGGCTGAAGCTTTCTTT.

This clonotype showed up just a few times. Just one base apart from a much larger clone, this may be a read error. The genes are TRBV20-1 and TRBJ2-5; no reliable D call. This CDR3 spans 12 amino acids. Trimming took off 3 bases at V and 11 bases at J, with 16 bases between the two ends. Germline V lookup: CDR1 DFQATT, CDR2 SNEGSKA (reference sequence). In nucleotides, the CDR3 is TGCAGTGCTAGCTTTAGTTACAATGAGCAGTACTTC. Its translation: CSASFSYNEQYF.

This clonotype was picked up a small number of times. It may be a read error: a sequence one base away is much more abundant. J is TRBJ2-1 and V is TRBV9, with D possibly called TRBD1 or TRBD2 (5 bases each). Germline V gene sequence: CDR1 SGDLS, CDR2 YYNGEE. This CDR3 has 17 amino acids. V was shortened by 0 bases and J by 13 bases, with 26 bases between the two germline ends. The CDR3 DNA sequence: TGTGCCAGCAGCGTAGGGAGCGAGGGTTCGGTTTTGGGGACCCAGTTCTTC. Encoded protein: CASSVGSEGSVLGTQFF. The full variable domain, its missing parts supplied by reference TRBV9 and TRBJ2-1, is DSGVTQTPKHLITATGQRVTLRCSPRSGDLSVYWYQQSLDQGLQFLIQYYNGEERAKGNILERFSAQQFPDLHSELNLSSLELGDSALYFCASSVGSEGSVLGTQFFGPGTRLTVL.